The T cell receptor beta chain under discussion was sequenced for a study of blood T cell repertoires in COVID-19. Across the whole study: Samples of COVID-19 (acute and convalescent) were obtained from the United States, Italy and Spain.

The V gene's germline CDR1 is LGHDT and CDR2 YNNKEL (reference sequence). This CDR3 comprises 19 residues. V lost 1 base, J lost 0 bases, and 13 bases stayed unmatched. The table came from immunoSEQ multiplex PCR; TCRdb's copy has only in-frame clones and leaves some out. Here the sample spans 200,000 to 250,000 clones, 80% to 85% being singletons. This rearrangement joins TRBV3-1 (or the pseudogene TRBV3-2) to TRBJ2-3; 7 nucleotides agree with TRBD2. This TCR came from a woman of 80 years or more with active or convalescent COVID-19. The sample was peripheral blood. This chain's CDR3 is CASSQVNLAENTSTDTQYF. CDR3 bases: TGTGCCAGCAGCCAAGTAAACCTAGCGGAAAACACTAGCACAGATACGCAGTATTTT.